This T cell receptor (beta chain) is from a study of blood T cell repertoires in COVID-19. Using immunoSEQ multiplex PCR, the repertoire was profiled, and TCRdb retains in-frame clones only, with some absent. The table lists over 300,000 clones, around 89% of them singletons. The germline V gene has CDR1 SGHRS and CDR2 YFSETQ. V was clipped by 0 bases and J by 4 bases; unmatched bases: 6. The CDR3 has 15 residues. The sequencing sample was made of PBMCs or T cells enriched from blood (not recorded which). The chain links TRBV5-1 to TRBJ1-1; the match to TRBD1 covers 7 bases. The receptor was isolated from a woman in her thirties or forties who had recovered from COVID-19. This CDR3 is CASSLVGPGGTEAFF. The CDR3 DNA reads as TGCGCCAGCAGCTTGGTCGGCCCAGGGGGCACTGAAGCTTTCTTT.